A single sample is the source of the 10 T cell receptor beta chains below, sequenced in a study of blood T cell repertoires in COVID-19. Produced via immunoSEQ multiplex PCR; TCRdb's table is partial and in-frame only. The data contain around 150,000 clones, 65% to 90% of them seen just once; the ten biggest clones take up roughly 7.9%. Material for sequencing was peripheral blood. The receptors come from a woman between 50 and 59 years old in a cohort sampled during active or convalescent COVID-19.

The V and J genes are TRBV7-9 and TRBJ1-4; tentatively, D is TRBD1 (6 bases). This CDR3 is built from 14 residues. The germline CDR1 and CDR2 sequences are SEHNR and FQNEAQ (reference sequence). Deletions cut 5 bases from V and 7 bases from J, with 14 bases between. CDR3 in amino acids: CASSVRTDSEKLFF. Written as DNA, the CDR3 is TGTGCCAGCAGCGTACGGACAGATTCTGAAAAACTGTTTTTT.

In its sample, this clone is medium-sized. CDR3 DNA: TGTGCCAGTCGGGGGGATGGCTACACCTTC. Amino acids: CASRGDGYTF. This chain uses TRBV19 with TRBJ1-2; tentative D call: TRBD1 (5 bases). Germline CDR1 is LNHDA and CDR2 is SQIVND (reference sequence). The CDR3 extends over 10 amino acids. The V gene lost 8 bases and the J gene lost 6 bases, with 7 bases spanning the gap.

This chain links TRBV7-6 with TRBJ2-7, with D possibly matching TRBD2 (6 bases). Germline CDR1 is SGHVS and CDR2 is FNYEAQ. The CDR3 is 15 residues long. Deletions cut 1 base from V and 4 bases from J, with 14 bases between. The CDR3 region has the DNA TGTGCCAGCAGCTTAGGCGCGGGGACCGCTTACGAGCAGTACTTC. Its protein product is CASSLGAGTAYEQYF.

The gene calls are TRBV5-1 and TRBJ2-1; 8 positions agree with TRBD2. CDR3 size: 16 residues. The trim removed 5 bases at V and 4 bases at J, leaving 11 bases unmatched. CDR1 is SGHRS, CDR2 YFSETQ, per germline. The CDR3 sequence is CASSRTTSGAYNEQFF. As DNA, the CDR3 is TGCGCCAGCAGTCGTACTACTAGCGGAGCTTACAATGAGCAGTTCTTC.

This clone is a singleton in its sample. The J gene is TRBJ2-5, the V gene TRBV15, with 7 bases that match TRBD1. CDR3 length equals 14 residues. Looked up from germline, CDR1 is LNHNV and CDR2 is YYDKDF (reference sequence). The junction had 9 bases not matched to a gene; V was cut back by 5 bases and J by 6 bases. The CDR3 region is CATSLQGSGKTQYF. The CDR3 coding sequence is TGTGCCACCAGCCTACAGGGGTCGGGGAAGACCCAGTACTTC.

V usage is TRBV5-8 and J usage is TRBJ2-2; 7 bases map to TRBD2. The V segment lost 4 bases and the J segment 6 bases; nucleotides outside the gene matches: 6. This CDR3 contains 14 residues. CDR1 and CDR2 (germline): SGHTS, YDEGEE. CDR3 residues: CASSGRTRAGELFF. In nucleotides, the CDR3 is TGTGCCAGCAGCGGAAGGACTAGGGCCGGGGAGCTGTTTTTT.

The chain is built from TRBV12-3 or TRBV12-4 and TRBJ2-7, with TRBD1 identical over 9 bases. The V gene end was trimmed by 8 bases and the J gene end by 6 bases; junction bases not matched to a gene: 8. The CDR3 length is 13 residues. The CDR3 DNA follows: TGTGCCAGCGCCAGGGACAGGGAAAGCGAGCAGTACTTC. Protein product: CASARDRESEQYF.

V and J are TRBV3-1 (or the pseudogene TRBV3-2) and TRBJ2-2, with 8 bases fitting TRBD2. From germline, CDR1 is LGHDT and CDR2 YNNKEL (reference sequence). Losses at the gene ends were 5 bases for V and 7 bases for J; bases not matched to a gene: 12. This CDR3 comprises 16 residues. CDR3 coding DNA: TGTGCCAGCAGCAAAGGCGGGGGGCAGGGAGTCGGGGAGCTGTTTTTT. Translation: CASSKGGGQGVGELFF.

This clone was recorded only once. In nucleotides, the CDR3 is TGTGCCAGCAGCCCGGGACAGGGTAAAGACGAGCAGTACTTC. Translating gives CASSPGQGKDEQYF. V is TRBV7-9 and J is TRBJ2-7; 9 bases line up with TRBD1. CDR1 and CDR2 from the germline V gene are SEHNR and FQNEAQ (reference sequence). The CDR3 is 14 residues long. V was clipped by 5 bases and J by 5 bases; unmatched bases: 7.

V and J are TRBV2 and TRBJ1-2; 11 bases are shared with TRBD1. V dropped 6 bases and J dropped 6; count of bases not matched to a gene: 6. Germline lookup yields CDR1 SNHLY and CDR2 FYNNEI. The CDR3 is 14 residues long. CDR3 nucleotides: TGTGCCAGCAGGGGGACAGGGGGATTTAATGGCTACACCTTC. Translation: CASRGTGGFNGYTF.